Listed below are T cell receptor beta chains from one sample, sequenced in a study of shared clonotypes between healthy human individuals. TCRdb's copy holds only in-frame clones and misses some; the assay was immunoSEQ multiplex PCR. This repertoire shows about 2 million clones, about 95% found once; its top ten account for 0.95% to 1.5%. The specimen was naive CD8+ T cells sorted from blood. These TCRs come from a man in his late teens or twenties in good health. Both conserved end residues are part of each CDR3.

cdr3_aa: CASTQGFSGANVLTF
j_call: TRBJ2-6
v_call: TRBV7-9

cdr3_aa: CASSEGWGLTDTQYF
j_call: TRBJ2-3
v_call: TRBV6-1

cdr3_aa: CASSLNGLAGLYEQYF
j_call: TRBJ2-7
v_call: TRBV27

cdr3_aa: CASSLRQGDGVFNSPLHF
j_call: TRBJ1-6
v_call: TRBV28

cdr3_aa: CASSLMGGAAEQYF
j_call: TRBJ2-7
v_call: TRBV28

cdr3_aa: CASSQDGTGRVGTEAFF
j_call: TRBJ1-1
v_call: TRBV4-3

cdr3_aa: CASLADSVYNSPLHF
j_call: TRBJ1-6
v_call: TRBV2

cdr3_aa: CASSLSTASRNTEAFF
j_call: TRBJ1-1
v_call: TRBV27

cdr3_aa: CAISESHVTGVRETQYF
j_call: TRBJ2-5
v_call: TRBV10-3

cdr3_aa: CASSNGAHNTQYF
j_call: TRBJ2-3
v_call: TRBV6-5

cdr3_aa: CAWSVRRDLEPLHF
j_call: TRBJ1-6
v_call: TRBV30

cdr3_aa: CASSDRTGGDEKLFF
j_call: TRBJ1-4
v_call: TRBV28

cdr3_aa: CASSPGQGLDTQYF
j_call: TRBJ2-3
v_call: TRBV28

cdr3_aa: CASSLMVGQGLSNQPQHF
j_call: TRBJ1-5
v_call: TRBV7-9

cdr3_aa: CASSLGAGGRNEQFF
j_call: TRBJ2-1
v_call: TRBV27

cdr3_aa: CASRPRGSGTQYF
j_call: TRBJ2-5
v_call: TRBV27

cdr3_aa: CASSSPPYEQYF
j_call: TRBJ2-7
v_call: TRBV7-8

cdr3_aa: CASSLSPGTTAYEQYF
j_call: TRBJ2-7
v_call: TRBV27

cdr3_aa: CASSPQVGAGVGEQYF
j_call: TRBJ2-7
v_call: TRBV7-2

cdr3_aa: CASPREDGPSGRNEQFF
j_call: TRBJ2-1
v_call: TRBV2

cdr3_aa: CASSSGGSNQPQHF
j_call: TRBJ1-5
v_call: TRBV27

cdr3_aa: CSVEGSLATSYNEQFF
j_call: TRBJ2-1
v_call: TRBV29-1

cdr3_aa: CASSHGGPSSYEQYF
j_call: TRBJ2-7
v_call: TRBV23-1

cdr3_aa: CASSPSLAGGHNEQFF
j_call: TRBJ2-1
v_call: TRBV5-6